A selection of T cell receptor beta chains follows, all from one sample in a study of shared clonotypes between healthy human individuals. Using immunoSEQ multiplex PCR, the repertoire was profiled, and TCRdb retains in-frame clones only, with some absent. The table includes 2 million to 3 million clones, under 95% detected once. Material for sequencing was naive CD4+ T cells from PBMCs. The receptors stem from a man in his late teens or twenties in good health. Some clones in this sample may be carry-over from other donors' samples. CDR3s include the opening cysteine and the closing phenylalanine or tryptophan. The D gene is left open where the match is weak. The listing skips clone size in some rows; elsewhere it reads once, few, many or a size class.

D	J	V	size	DNA	CDR3
-	TRBJ2-1	TRBV28	-	TGTGCCAGCAGTTTGGTTAGGAATGAGCAGTTCTTC	CASSLVRNEQFF
TRBD2	TRBJ2-5	TRBV7-7	-	TGTGCCAGCACCAAGTGGGCGGGAGCGCAAGAGACCCAGTACTTC	CASTKWAGAQETQYF
TRBD2	TRBJ2-3	TRBV5-1	-	TGCGCCAGCAGCCACGGGACTAGCGGGGGGCAAGATACGCAGTATTTT	CASSHGTSGGQDTQYF
TRBD1	TRBJ1-1	TRBV28	few	TGTGCCAGCAGTTCCCCAGGGGGATTGAACACTGAAGCTTTCTTT	CASSSPGGLNTEAFF
TRBD1	TRBJ1-2	TRBV5-6	-	TGTGCCAGCAGCTTGGGACAGGGGGCAATTGGCTACACCTTC	CASSLGQGAIGYTF
-	TRBJ1-3	TRBV25-1	-	TGTGCCAGCACCTCAGGCGGGGCTAGCTCTGGAAACACCATATATTTT	CASTSGGASSGNTIYF
TRBD1	TRBJ1-4	TRBV2	-	TGTGCCAGCAGGGCGGACAGGGGAGACTGGAAACTGTTTTTT	CASRADRGDWKLFF
-	TRBJ1-2	TRBV18	-	TGTGCCAGCTCACCGAAGGAGGGAAGTGGTGGCTACACCTTC	CASSPKEGSGGYTF
-	TRBJ1-5	TRBV6-4	-	TGTGCCAGCAGTGCAGGAAGCAATCAGCCCCAGCATTTT	CASSAGSNQPQHF
-	TRBJ2-3	TRBV2	-	TGTGCCAGCAGCCCCGCGGGCACAGATACGCAGTATTTT	CASSPAGTDTQYF
TRBD2	TRBJ2-5	TRBV5-1	-	TGCGCCAGCAGCTTGGGACTAGCGGGAGAGGGGGAGACCCAGTACTTC	CASSLGLAGEGETQYF
TRBD1	TRBJ2-5	TRBV10-3	-	TGTGCCATCAGCCGGACAGGGGGGGCAGAGACCCAGTACTTC	CAISRTGGAETQYF
-	TRBJ1-4	TRBV5-6	-	TGTGCCAGCAGCAGAACAGGGAGTCCTAATGAAAAACTGTTTTTT	CASSRTGSPNEKLFF
TRBD1	TRBJ2-3	TRBV6-1	-	TGTGCCAGCACAACAGGGGCCCTGTATTTT	CASTTGALYF
-	TRBJ2-3	TRBV29-1	-	TGCAGCGTTGATCACTTTACCACAGATACGCAGTATTTT	CSVDHFTTDTQYF
TRBD1	TRBJ1-1	TRBV7-9	once	TGTGCCAGCAGCGTGCAGGGGGCTCGGACTGAAGCTTTCTTT	CASSVQGARTEAFF
-	TRBJ2-1	TRBV5-1	-	TGCGCCAGCAGCTTGAAATTCGGGACGGGGGCGAATGAGCAGTTCTTC	CASSLKFGTGANEQFF
TRBD2	TRBJ2-1	TRBV6-5	-	TGTGCCAGCAGTTGGGCGGGAGGGCCCAATGAGCAGTTCTTC	CASSWAGGPNEQFF
-	TRBJ2-3	TRBV30	-	TGTGCCTGGAGTCAGGGTATGGGGGATACGCAGTATTTT	CAWSQGMGDTQYF
-	TRBJ1-5	TRBV27	-	TGTGCCAGCAGTTTACGGGCCGGACAGCCCCAGCATTTT	CASSLRAGQPQHF
-	TRBJ1-1	TRBV27	-	TGTGCCAGCCGGAAGAACACTGAAGCTTTCTTT	CASRKNTEAFF
-	TRBJ2-3	TRBV9	-	TGTGCCAGCAGCGTAGATGCCGAGACAGATACGCAGTATTTT	CASSVDAETDTQYF
-	TRBJ2-4	TRBV18	-	TGTGCCAGCTCACCACTTAACCAACAAGCCAAAAACATTCAGTACTTC	CASSPLNQQAKNIQYF
-	TRBJ2-7	TRBV7-2	-	TGTGCCAGCAGCTTAGTTACAGGGATCTCCTACGAGCAGTACTTC	CASSLVTGISYEQYF
-	TRBJ2-7	TRBV7-6	-	TGTGCCAGCAGCTTAGTCTTCGGGGCGGCCTACGAGCAGTACTTC	CASSLVFGAAYEQYF
-	TRBJ1-5	TRBV18	-	TGTGCCAGCTCACCACGGGCCAGCCCTCTAGGGCCCCAGCATTTT	CASSPRASPLGPQHF
-	TRBJ2-2	TRBV5-4	-	TGTGCCAGCAGCCCGTCGGTAGGGCGGGACACCGGGGAGCTGTTTTTT	CASSPSVGRDTGELFF
-	TRBJ2-4	TRBV5-1	-	TGCGCCAGCAGCTTGGAAGGACTGGGTAGCATTCAGTACTTC	CASSLEGLGSIQYF
-	TRBJ1-3	TRBV28	-	TGTGCCAGCAGTTTAGGGTGGTGGCTTAACTCTGGAAACACCATATATTTT	CASSLGWWLNSGNTIYF
TRBD1	TRBJ1-4	TRBV6-1	-	TGTGCCAGCAGTGTTGGGACAGGGCATCCTGAAAAACTGTTTTTT	CASSVGTGHPEKLFF
-	TRBJ2-7	TRBV9	once	TGTGCCAGCGGGGGGCTCTACGAGCAGTACTTC	CASGGLYEQYF
-	TRBJ2-5	TRBV28	-	TGTGCCAGCAGTTCCTATCGCGAGACCCAGTACTTC	CASSSYRETQYF
-	TRBJ1-1	TRBV21-1	once	TGTGTATCCCTCGGGCAGAGCCGGGAATACATGAACACTGAAGCTTTCTTT	CVSLGQSREYMNTEAFF
-	TRBJ2-3	TRBV11-2	-	TGTGCCAGCAGCTCCGGGGTCGAGGGTACGCAGTATTTT	CASSSGVEGTQYF
-	TRBJ2-5	TRBV5-1	-	TGCGCCAGCAGCTCCCGGACAGAAGAGACCCAGTACTTC	CASSSRTEETQYF
-	TRBJ2-1	TRBV21-1	once	TGTGCCAGCAGCATCATCCTCTTC	CASSIILF
TRBD2	TRBJ2-3	TRBV5-1	once	TGCGCCAGCAGCCCCGCTAGCGGGAGAACGACAGATACGCAGTATTTT	CASSPASGRTTDTQYF
-	TRBJ2-1	TRBV27	-	TGTGCCAGCAAGTCAGGACTGGCATACAATGAGCAGTTCTTC	CASKSGLAYNEQFF
-	TRBJ1-1	TRBV5-1	-	TGCGCCAGCGGCATGGGAGGGGCGGGGGCTGAAGCTTTCTTT	CASGMGGAGAEAFF
TRBD1	TRBJ1-3	TRBV28	-	TGTGCCAGCAGGTCGGACAGGGTGGACTCTGGAAACACCATATATTTT	CASRSDRVDSGNTIYF
-	TRBJ2-7	TRBV5-6	-	TGTGCCAGCAGCTTGCTAACCTACGAGCAGTACTTC	CASSLLTYEQYF
TRBD1	TRBJ2-5	TRBV5-3	-	TGTGCCAGAAGGCCCGGGACAGGGGAAATGGCCCAGTACTTC	CARRPGTGEMAQYF
-	TRBJ1-2	TRBV14	-	TGTGCCAGCAGCCTACAGAGAAACTATGGCTACACCTTC	CASSLQRNYGYTF
-	TRBJ1-1	TRBV6-5	-	TGTGCCAGCAGAAACCAGGCGGCGAGTACTGAAGCTTTCTTT	CASRNQAASTEAFF
TRBD1	TRBJ1-1	TRBV15	once	TGTGCCACCGGGACAGGGGGTCGGGAGGAAGCTTTCTTT	CATGTGGREEAFF
TRBD1	TRBJ1-1	TRBV27	-	TGTGCCAGCAGGCGTACAGGGGTTATGGACACTGAAGCTTTCTTT	CASRRTGVMDTEAFF
TRBD2	TRBJ2-2	TRBV7-3	-	TGTGCCAGCAGCCCTGGACTAGCGGGAGACACCGGGGAGCTGTTTTTT	CASSPGLAGDTGELFF
TRBD1	TRBJ2-5	TRBV5-5	-	TGTGCCAGCAGCGGAAGGACAGGGGGCGCGGAGACCCAGTACTTC	CASSGRTGGAETQYF
-	TRBJ2-5	TRBV5-6	-	TGTGCCAGCCCGGATGTGCGGAACGATCAAGAGACCCAGTACTTC	CASPDVRNDQETQYF
TRBD1	TRBJ1-2	TRBV5-5	-	TGTGCCAGCAGCTTGGGGACAGGGCGTCAAGTTGGCTACACCTTC	CASSLGTGRQVGYTF
-	TRBJ2-5	TRBV18	-	TGTGCCAGCTCACTAACTACAGGGAGGGGAGAGACCCAGTACTTC	CASSLTTGRGETQYF
TRBD1	TRBJ2-7	TRBV6-6	-	TGTGCCAGCAGACCTAGGGACAGGGGCCCAATTTACGAGCAGTACTTC	CASRPRDRGPIYEQYF
-	TRBJ1-5	TRBV28	few	TGTGCCAGCAGTTTAAACAGAAATCAGCCCCAGCATTTT	CASSLNRNQPQHF
-	TRBJ2-3	TRBV5-1	-	TGCGCCAGCAGCCTCGGGGGCAGCCTCACAGATACGCAGTATTTT	CASSLGGSLTDTQYF
-	TRBJ1-5	TRBV18	few	TGTGCCAGCTCGGGGATTCATCGACAGCCCCAGCATTTT	CASSGIHRQPQHF
-	TRBJ1-5	TRBV7-9	-	TGTGCCAGCAGCCCCGGTGAGCGGGGAGGCAATCAGCCCCAGCATTTT	CASSPGERGGNQPQHF
-	TRBJ2-3	TRBV2	-	TGTGCCAGCAGTGACTCAGCTGATACGCAGTATTTT	CASSDSADTQYF
-	TRBJ2-2	TRBV11-3	-	TGTGCCAGCAGCCCCTCGCAGGCCGGGGAGCTGTTTTTT	CASSPSQAGELFF
TRBD2	TRBJ2-3	TRBV14	-	TGTGCCAGCAGTCAAGGGACTATCAGCACAGATACGCAGTATTTT	CASSQGTISTDTQYF